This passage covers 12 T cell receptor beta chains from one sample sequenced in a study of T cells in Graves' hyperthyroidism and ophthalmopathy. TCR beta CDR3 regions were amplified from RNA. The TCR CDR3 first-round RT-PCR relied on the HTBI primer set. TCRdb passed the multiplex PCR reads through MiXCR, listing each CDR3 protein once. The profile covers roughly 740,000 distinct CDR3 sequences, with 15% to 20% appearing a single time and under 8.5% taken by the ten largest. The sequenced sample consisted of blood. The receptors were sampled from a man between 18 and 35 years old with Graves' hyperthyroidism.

CDR3 region: CASSSGTGGAYSPLHF. DNA of the CDR3: TGTGCCAGCAGCTCGGGGACAGGGGGCGCATATTCACCCCTCCACTTT. This chain links TRBV7-8 with TRBJ1-6; 12 bases line up with TRBD1. V dropped 4 bases and J dropped 8; count of bases not matched to a gene: 6. CDR3 length equals 16 residues. The V gene's germline CDR1 is SGHVS and CDR2 FQNEAQ.

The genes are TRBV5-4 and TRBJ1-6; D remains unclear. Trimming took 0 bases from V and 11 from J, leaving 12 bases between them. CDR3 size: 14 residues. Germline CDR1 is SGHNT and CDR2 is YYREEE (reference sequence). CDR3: CASSLDLGSAPLHF. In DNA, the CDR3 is TGTGCCAGCAGCTTGGACTTGGGGTCGGCACCCCTCCACTTT.

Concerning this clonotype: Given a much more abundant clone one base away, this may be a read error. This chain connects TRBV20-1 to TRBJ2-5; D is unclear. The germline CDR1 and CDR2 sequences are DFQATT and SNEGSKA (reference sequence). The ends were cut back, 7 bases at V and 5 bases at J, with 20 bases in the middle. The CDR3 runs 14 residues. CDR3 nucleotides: TGCAGTGTGGCAAGGCCTACCTCTGGCGAGACCCAGTACTTC. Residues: CSVARPTSGETQYF.

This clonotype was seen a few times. CDR3 coding DNA: TGTGCCAGCGCGACCGGGACAGGTTACAATGAGCAGTTCTTC. Translating gives CASATGTGYNEQFF. The chain links TRBV12-3 or TRBV12-4 to TRBJ2-1; 8 nucleotides line up with TRBD1. Trimming removed 8 bases from V and 4 bases from J; junction bases left unmatched: 7. This CDR3 is 14 amino acids long.

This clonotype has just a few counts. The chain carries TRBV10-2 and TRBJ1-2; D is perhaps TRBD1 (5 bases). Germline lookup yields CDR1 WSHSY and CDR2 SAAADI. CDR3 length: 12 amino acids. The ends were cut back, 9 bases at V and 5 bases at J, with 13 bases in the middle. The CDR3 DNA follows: TGCGCCAGGAGAGACAGCGAGTATGGCTACACCTTC. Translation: CARRDSEYGYTF.

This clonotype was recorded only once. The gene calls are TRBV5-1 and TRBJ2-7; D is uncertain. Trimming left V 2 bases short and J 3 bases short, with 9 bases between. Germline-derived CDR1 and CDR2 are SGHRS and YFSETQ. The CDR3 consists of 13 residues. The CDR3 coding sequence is TGCGCCAGCAGCTTCGGTTTAGACTACGAGCAGTACTTC. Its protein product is CASSFGLDYEQYF.

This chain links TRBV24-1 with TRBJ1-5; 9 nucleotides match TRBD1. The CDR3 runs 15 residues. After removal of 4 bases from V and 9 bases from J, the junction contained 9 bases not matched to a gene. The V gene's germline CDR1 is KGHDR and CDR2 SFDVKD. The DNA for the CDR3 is TGTGCCACCAGTGAATCCGGACAGGGGTTTCGGCCCCAGCATTTT. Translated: CATSESGQGFRPQHF.

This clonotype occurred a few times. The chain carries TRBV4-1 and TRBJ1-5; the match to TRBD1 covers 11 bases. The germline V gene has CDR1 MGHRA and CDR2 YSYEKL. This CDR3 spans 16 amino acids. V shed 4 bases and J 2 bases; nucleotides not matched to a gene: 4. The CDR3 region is CASSLGTGGGNQPQHF. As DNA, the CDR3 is TGCGCCAGCAGCCTGGGGACAGGGGGAGGCAATCAGCCCCAGCATTTT.

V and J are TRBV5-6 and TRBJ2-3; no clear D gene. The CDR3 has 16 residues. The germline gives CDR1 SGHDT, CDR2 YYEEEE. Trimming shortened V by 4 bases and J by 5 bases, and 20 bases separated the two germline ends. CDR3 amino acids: CASSLISGISLDTQYF. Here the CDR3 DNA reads TGTGCCAGCAGCCTCATCTCGGGTATATCGTTAGATACGCAGTATTTT.

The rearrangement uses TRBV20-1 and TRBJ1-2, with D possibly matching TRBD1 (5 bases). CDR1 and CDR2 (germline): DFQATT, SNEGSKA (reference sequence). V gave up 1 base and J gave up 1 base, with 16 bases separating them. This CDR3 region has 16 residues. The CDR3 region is CSARGAATDINYGYTF. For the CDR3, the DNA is TGCAGTGCTAGAGGGGCGGCGACAGACATTAACTATGGCTACACCTTC.

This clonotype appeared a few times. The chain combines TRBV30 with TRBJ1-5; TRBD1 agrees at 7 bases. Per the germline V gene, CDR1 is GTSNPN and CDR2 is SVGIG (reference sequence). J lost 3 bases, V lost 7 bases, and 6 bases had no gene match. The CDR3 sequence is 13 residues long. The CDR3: CAYGTAYNQPQHF. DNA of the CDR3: TGTGCCTATGGGACAGCCTACAATCAGCCCCAGCATTTT.

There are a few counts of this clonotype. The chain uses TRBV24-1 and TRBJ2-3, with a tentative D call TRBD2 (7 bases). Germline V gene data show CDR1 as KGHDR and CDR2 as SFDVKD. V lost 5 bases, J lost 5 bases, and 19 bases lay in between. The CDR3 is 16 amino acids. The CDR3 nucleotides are TGTGCCACCAGTGTCCCCGGCCGGGGGGCGGAAGATACGCAGTATTTT. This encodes CATSVPGRGAEDTQYF.